This TCR beta chain emerged from a study of shared clonotypes between healthy human individuals (dated by TCRdb to the early 2020s). Regarding the complete study: The cohort included a few men and a couple of women between 18 and 49 years of age. Between about 0.8 and 9 billion PBMCs per donor were obtained by leukapheresis. Different laboratories and diverse techniques were used to prepare libraries and sequence TCR repertoires, to increase sequencing depth and limit assay-specific biases. The study deeply sequenced blood TCR repertoires of five healthy adults to estimate repertoire size and the extent of clonotype sharing between individuals. Per donor, three plates each were used for CD4 naive and CD4 memory, two for CD8 naive, and one for CD8 memory.

Points on this clone: Which antigen it targets is not known. Base qualities are not at hand, and no much larger clone is one base apart.

The germline V gene encodes CDR1 MNHNS and CDR2 SASEGT. Deletion took 6 bases off V and 5 bases off J, with a span of 20 bases between the germline ends. From cysteine to phenylalanine, the CDR3 is 15 amino acids long. The CDR3 DNA has 45 bases and is translated from base 1. Using the deep immunoSEQ assay, TCR CDR3 regions were amplified from genomic DNA by multiplex PCR. Genomic DNA extracted from each cell subset was distributed evenly over all wells of several immunoSEQ 96-well plates, and each plate served as one replicate. For sorted subsets, 200 to 250 ng of genomic DNA, equivalent to 25,000 to 35,000 T cell genomes, went into each replicate PCR. Purified libraries were measured with a Qubit 3.0 fluorometer, size-checked on a Bioanalyzer 2100, and measured again with the KAPA Library Quantification kit. Every immunoSEQ 96-well plate was sequenced on a dedicated single-read 150-cycle Illumina NextSeq 550 flow cell. The authors processed their data as follows. Because the immunoSEQ output held only junctional sequences and lacked quality scores, the filtering could not match the filtering applied to full-length reads. To assign V/J genes and CDR3, sequences were annotated against IMGT germline references using PyIR, a Python wrapper for IgBLAST v1.9. Reads with weak V/J assignments (E-value above 1e-6), missing CDR3, stop codons, out-of-frame junctions, or ambiguous translated residues were removed. V3J clonotypes were defined as sequences sharing the same inferred V gene, J gene, and CDR3 amino acid sequence. Percentage overlap between repertoires was calculated by dividing the number of shared unique clonotypes by the size of the smaller repertoire. Repertoire richness was assessed with RTK rarefaction, the Chao1 estimator, and Recon v2.1 estimates of unobserved clonotypes. For all TCRbeta clonotypes obtained by the gDNA method from a handful of donors, generation probabilities were computed with OLGA. TCRdb took over this immuneACCESS table, retaining in-frame rearrangements with V and J assigned. Such tables are incomplete; in checked studies, under half of the missing clones stem from an unresolved V gene, and the remainder is unexplained. V and J calls and clone size are those listed in that table; D and trimming were worked out from the DNA. The sample contains around 1.9 million clones, over 85% of them found a single time. Together, the top ten hold about 1.6% of the sample.

CD8 naive samples were obtained by positive selection for CCR7 among CD45RO-negative cells, yielding a CD45RA+CCR7+ population from which TemRA cells were excluded. The donors were healthy, HIV-negative adults who had no recently reported acute infections or vaccinations. All donors were Caucasian adults living in Nashville, Tennessee, USA. Blood was obtained by leukapheresis, after which PBMCs were separated by Ficoll-Histopaque density gradient centrifugation and cryopreserved in liquid nitrogen vapor phase. Purity and quantity of every magnetically sorted T cell population were checked by analytical flow cytometry. Genomic DNA was isolated from every sorted fraction and measured by UV absorbance on a Nanodrop 2000c. What the authors observed across the whole study: Compared with non-shared clonotypes, clonotypes shared by all four sorted-subset donors had higher generation probabilities. Approximately 5% of naive CD4, more than 3% of naive CD8, 2.3% of memory CD4, and over 0.35% of memory CD8 clonotypes were shared across four donors. Sampling was limited to blood, and TCR repertoires in tissue likely differ from TCR repertoires in blood. Pairwise subsampling indicated that sequencing depth was expected to affect the degree of clonotype sharing among donors. Larger estimated clonotype richness was generally found for naive subsets than for memory subsets. The small number of donors limited the genetic and exposure-history diversity represented. Rarefaction of sorted-subset datasets indicated incomplete sequencing despite the large sequencing depth.

Rearrangement joined TRBV6-1 to TRBJ2-7; the D region may be TRBD1 or TRBD2, each matching 5 bases equally. The receptor was isolated from a young man in good health. Some clones in this sample may be carry-over from other donors' samples. Sequencing input: naive CD8+ T cells from PBMCs. The sample's cell subset or site label, decoded: CD45RA+CCR7+. In nucleotide form, the sequence is TGTGCCAGCAGCCGAATTGGGCAGGGAGCGGACGAGCAGTACTTC. The encoded protein is CASSRIGQGADEQYF.